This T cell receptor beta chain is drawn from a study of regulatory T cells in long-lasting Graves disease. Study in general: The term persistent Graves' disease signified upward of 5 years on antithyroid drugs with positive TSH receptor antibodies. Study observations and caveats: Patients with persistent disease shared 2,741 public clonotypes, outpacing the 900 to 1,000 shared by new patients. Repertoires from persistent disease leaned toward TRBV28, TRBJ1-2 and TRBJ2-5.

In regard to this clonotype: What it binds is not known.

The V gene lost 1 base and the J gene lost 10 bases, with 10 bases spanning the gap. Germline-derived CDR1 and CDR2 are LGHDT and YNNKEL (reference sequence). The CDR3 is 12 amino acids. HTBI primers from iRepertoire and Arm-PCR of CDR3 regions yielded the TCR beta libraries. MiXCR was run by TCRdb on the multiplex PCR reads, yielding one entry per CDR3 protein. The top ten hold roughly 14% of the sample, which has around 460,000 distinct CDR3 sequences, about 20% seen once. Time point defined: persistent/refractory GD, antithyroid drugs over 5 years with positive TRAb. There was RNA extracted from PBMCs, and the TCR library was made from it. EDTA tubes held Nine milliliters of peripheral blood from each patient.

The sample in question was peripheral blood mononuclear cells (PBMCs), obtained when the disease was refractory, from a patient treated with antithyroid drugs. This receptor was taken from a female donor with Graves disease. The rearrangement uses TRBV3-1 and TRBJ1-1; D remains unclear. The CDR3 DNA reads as TGTGCCAGCAGCCAAGGACGGGCTACAGCTTTCTTT. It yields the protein CASSQGRATAFF.